The T cell receptor beta chain under discussion was sequenced for a study of CD4 T cells in relation to SARS-CoV-2 and coronaviruses. Study-wide findings and caveats: Monoreactive clones expanded significantly more to SARS-CoV-2 than crossreactive clones did.

Turning to this clone: Its target is unknown.

Unexposed donor CD4+ T cells date from about 2011-2018, before the COVID-19 pandemic. The cells were cultured for around ten days before CD4+ T cells were isolated. Sequencing used immunoSEQ multiplex PCR; TCRdb keeps in-frame clones, though not all of them. The sample contains almost 30,000 clones, less than 85% of which appear only once. In germline, CDR1 is KGHSH, CDR2 LQKENI. CDR3 size: 14 residues. With 2 bases removed from V and 4 bases from J, the gap between germline ends came to 11 bases. The V and J genes are TRBV18 and TRBJ1-1, with no clear D. The sequencing sample was made of CD4+ T cells from PBMCs, cultured in vitro. The sequence came from a human donor in good health. This CDR3 is CASSPMRGSTEAFF. The CDR3 region has the DNA TGTGCCAGCTCACCAATGCGAGGGAGCACTGAAGCTTTCTTT.